This TCR beta chain appears in the sequencing data of a study of T cell repertoires in cytomegalovirus infection. This clonotype was seen repeatedly, ten times or more. What it binds is not known. Study-wide points: HLA-C-restricted CMV-specific TCR beta clonotypes prevailed in the ex vivo response. Cumulative frequency (of public TCR beta family members) identified carriers of CMV plus the relevant HLA.

Germline CDR1 SGHTA, CDR2 FQGNSA. There are 16 residues in the CDR3. V was clipped by 5 bases and J by 1 base, with 15 bases between them. MiXCR, applied by TCRdb to the reads, yields one record per CDR3 protein. The top ten clones hold around 2.4% of a sample with 310,000 or so distinct CDR3 sequences, roughly 9.3% of them seen once. The sequence was collected from a human donor in good health (CMV status not recorded). Some clones in this sample may be carry-over from other donors' samples. Sequencing used PBMCs. The chain links TRBV7-2 to TRBJ2-1; D call uncertain. CDR3 nucleotide sequence: TGTGCCAGCAGCCGCCCGGACGGTCGTTCCTACAATGAGCAGTTCTTC. It yields the protein CASSRPDGRSYNEQFF.